This TCR beta chain was identified during a study of Tregs in tolerant kidney transplant recipients. The protocol was immunoSEQ multiplex PCR, while the TCRdb copy is restricted to in-frame clones and leaves out a portion. In the table there are about 83,000 clones, about 98% of which are singletons. Germline CDR1 is SNHLY and CDR2 is FYNNEI. Germline trimming cut 6 bases from V and 10 bases from J; bases unmatched to any gene: 9. The CDR3 length is 15 residues. This receptor was identified in a human donor who received a combined kidney and bone marrow transplant. Sequencing used CD4+ T cells from blood, obtained before the transplant. The V and J genes are TRBV2 and TRBJ2-3; TRBD2 agrees at 14 bases. The CDR3 reads CASSIGTSGGGAQYF. CDR3 bases: TGTGCCAGCAGCATCGGGACTAGCGGGGGCGGGGCGCAGTATTTT.